This T cell receptor beta chain was sequenced for a study of T cells in Graves' hyperthyroidism and ophthalmopathy. Notes on the study in general: Most thyroid clonotypes expanded above 0.001 appeared in blood too.

Exclusion of patients followed from uncontrolled infection, other autoimmune disease, pregnancy or lactation. It was over 9.5 ml of fresh peripheral blood that supplied the PBMCs. The germline V gene encodes CDR1 MNHNS and CDR2 SASEGT. This CDR3 contains 14 residues. V shed 8 bases and J shed 4 bases, with 17 bases lying between them. This clonotype came up many times. Its antigen is as yet unknown. There were TCR beta CDR3 regions amplified from RNA transcripts. TCR CDR3 underwent first-round RT-PCR with the HTBI primer set. Each CDR3 protein gets one entry after TCRdb re-called the multiplex PCR reads with MiXCR. The sample yields hundreds of thousands of distinct CDR3 sequences, around 15% seen once.

The chain joins TRBV6-1 to TRBJ2-5, with D perhaps matching TRBD1 or TRBD2 (5 bases each). This receptor was identified in a young woman with Graves' hyperthyroidism. The sequenced sample was blood. CDR3 in DNA: TGTGCCAGCGGCGAACTGGGACGCGGAGAGACCCAGTACTTC. Its translation: CASGELGRGETQYF.